What follows are 20 T cell receptor beta chains derived from one specimen sequenced in a study of early T cells in non-severe SARS-CoV-2 infection. TCRdb recomputed calls from the 5' RACE reads with MiXCR, one row per CDR3 protein. Of approximately 80,000 distinct CDR3 sequences detected, 11% appear once; the ten largest clones hold about 12%. Sequencing was performed on whole blood, taken at baseline. Receptor source: an adult who was a healthcare worker with PCR-confirmed SARS-CoV-2 infection or an uninfected control (not recorded which).

This clonotype was counted only a few times. The rearrangement joins TRBV10-2 to TRBJ1-2; no clear D. The CDR3 runs 12 residues. Germline V gene sequence: CDR1 WSHSY, CDR2 SAAADI. The germline V and J ends were trimmed by 3 bases and 3 bases, with 5 bases remaining between them. The CDR3 sequence: CASSEGHYGYTF. The CDR3 nucleotides are TGCGCCAGCAGTGAAGGCCACTATGGCTACACCTTC.

This clonotype was seen only a few times. V gene TRBV5-6 combines with J gene TRBJ2-5, with D possibly TRBD2 on 5 matching bases. CDR1 is SGHDT, CDR2 YYEEEE, per germline. The CDR3 sequence is 15 residues long. Trimming cost V 4 bases and J 5 bases, with 18 bases left between them. The CDR3 sequence: CASSPDVRGLETQYF. The CDR3 bases are TGTGCCAGCAGCCCCGACGTTCGGGGTTTGGAGACCCAGTACTTC.

This clonotype was counted only a few times. This chain joins TRBV29-1 and TRBJ2-7, with D hard to call. Trimming left V 1 base short and J 4 bases short, with 5 bases between. The germline V gene encodes CDR1 SQVTM and CDR2 ANQGSEA. CDR3 length equals 11 residues. CDR3 in DNA: TGCAGCGTTGAAGCCCAGTACGAGCAGTACTTC. This sequence encodes CSVEAQYEQYF.

This clonotype is medium-sized in the sample. This chain links TRBV12-3 or TRBV12-4 with TRBJ2-7, with TRBD1 as a possible D gene (6 bases). The ends were cut back, 3 bases at V and 3 bases at J, with 9 bases in the middle. The CDR3 spans 13 residues. The CDR3 nucleotides are TGTGCCAGCAGTTTCCCGACAGGCTACGAGCAGTACTTC. Protein: CASSFPTGYEQYF.

Only a few counts were recorded for this clonotype. The rearrangement links TRBV29-1 to TRBJ2-5; tentatively, D is TRBD1 or TRBD2 (5 bases each). Germline CDR1 SQVTM, CDR2 ANQGSEA. The CDR3 totals 13 residues. CDR3 nucleotide sequence: TGCAGTGACTCCCGGGGACGGGAAGAGACCCAGTACTTC. This encodes CSDSRGREETQYF.

This clonotype was seen repeatedly, ten times or more. The chain links TRBV4-3 to TRBJ2-1, with D perhaps matching TRBD1 or TRBD2 (5 bases each). The CDR3 covers 16 residues. V was shortened by 0 bases and J by 0 bases, with 9 bases between the two germline ends. CDR1 LGHNA and CDR2 YSLEER come from the germline V gene. In nucleotides, the CDR3 is TGCGCCAGCAGCCAAGATATCGGGGCCTCCTACAATGAGCAGTTCTTC. Translation: CASSQDIGASYNEQFF.

CDR3 residues: CSAGQANTEAFF. CDR3 bases: TGCAGCGCTGGACAGGCGAACACTGAAGCTTTCTTT. This chain connects TRBV29-1 to TRBJ1-1; 7 nucleotides match TRBD1. The ends lost 7 bases at V and 1 base at J; junction bases unmatched: 3. This CDR3 spans 12 amino acids. The germline CDR1 and CDR2 sequences are SQVTM and ANQGSEA.

There are many counts of this clonotype. The gene calls are TRBV4-3 and TRBJ2-2; D gene ambiguous. The CDR3 is made up of 12 amino acids. Between the trimmed V and J ends, which lost 4 bases and 5 bases, there was a span of 5 bases. Germline loops: CDR1 LGHNA, CDR2 YSLEER. The CDR3, as DNA: TGCGCCAGCAGCCTACTAACCGGGGAGCTGTTTTTT. It translates to CASSLLTGELFF.

This chain connects TRBV12-3 or TRBV12-4 to TRBJ1-2, with no clear D. V was shortened by 8 bases and J by 2 bases, with 12 bases between the two germline ends. This CDR3 has 13 residues. DNA of the CDR3: TGTGCCAGCCGACTCGGGTCCAACTATGGCTACACCTTC. Protein product: CASRLGSNYGYTF.

This clonotype appeared many times. The chain is built from TRBV2 and TRBJ2-3; D call uncertain. The V gene's germline CDR1 is SNHLY and CDR2 FYNNEI. V lost 5 bases and J lost 1, with 16 bases in between. This CDR3 has 16 residues. The CDR3 bases are TGTGCCAGCAGTTACCGGACGGAGATTCGCACAGATACGCAGTATTTT. Amino acids: CASSYRTEIRTDTQYF.

The sample holds many counts of this clonotype. The chain links TRBV29-1 to TRBJ1-1, with no clear D. V lost 4 bases and J lost 4, with 10 bases in between. The CDR3 is 12 amino acids. CDR1 and CDR2 (germline): SQVTM, ANQGSEA. This CDR3 is CSVVISGTEAFF. In DNA form, the CDR3 reads TGCAGCGTTGTGATAAGCGGCACTGAAGCTTTCTTT.

V and J are TRBV30 and TRBJ1-1; the D gene is possibly TRBD1 (5 bases). Trimming removed 2 bases from V and 4 bases from J, with 11 bases in between. The germline gives CDR1 GTSNPN, CDR2 SVGIG (reference sequence). The CDR3 totals 13 residues. The CDR3 region has the DNA TGTGCCTGGAGTTTCAGGGCTCTCACTGAAGCTTTCTTT. Its protein is CAWSFRALTEAFF. The whole variable domain, filled in from reference TRBV30 and TRBJ1-1, reads SQTIHQWPATLVQPVGSPLSLECTVEGTSNPNLYWYRQAAGRGLQLLFYSVGIGQISSEVPQNLSASRPQDRQFILSSKKLLLSDSGFYLCAWSFRALTEAFFGQGTRLTVV.

This clonotype was detected only a few times. This sequence joins TRBV12-3 or TRBV12-4 and TRBJ2-2; 7 bases are shared with TRBD1. After removal of 1 base from V and 2 bases from J, the junction contained 4 bases not matched to a gene. There are 16 residues in the CDR3. The CDR3 loop reads CASSLETGTNTGELFF. CDR3 sequence (DNA): TGTGCCAGCAGTTTAGAGACAGGGACCAACACCGGGGAGCTGTTTTTT.

Only a few counts were recorded for this clonotype. This chain connects TRBV28 to TRBJ2-3, with D perhaps TRBD2 (7 bases). V lost 8 bases, J lost 4 bases, and 19 bases lay in between. Germline V gene data show CDR1 as MDHEN and CDR2 as SYDVKM. CDR3 length equals 15 residues. CDR3 in amino acids: CASSETQGRADTQYF. The CDR3 nucleotides are TGTGCCAGCTCGGAAACTCAGGGGAGGGCAGATACGCAGTATTTT.

This clonotype was detected only a few times. The chain couples TRBV5-4 to TRBJ1-1, with TRBD1 matching 9 bases. V lost 3 bases and J lost 1; bases outside the gene matches: 1. The CDR3 length is 14 residues. CDR1 and CDR2 (germline): SGHNT, YYREEE (reference sequence). CDR3 protein: CASSWDRANTEAFF. DNA for the CDR3: TGTGCCAGCAGCTGGGACAGGGCGAACACTGAAGCTTTCTTT.

This clonotype has only a few counts. V and J are TRBV20-1 and TRBJ2-1, with unresolved D. Germline V gene sequence: CDR1 DFQATT, CDR2 SNEGSKA (reference sequence). This CDR3 region has 14 residues. V lost 3 bases and J 8 bases, leaving 17 bases between the germline ends. The CDR3 DNA is TGCAGTGCTAGTGACATCGTAAAGGTCTATGAGCAGTTCTTC. Amino acid sequence: CSASDIVKVYEQFF.

This clonotype was seen many times. The V call is TRBV12-3 or TRBV12-4, the J call TRBJ2-1; perhaps D is TRBD1 or TRBD2 (5 bases each). CDR3 length equals 12 residues. V was cut by 8 bases and J by 5 bases, with 10 bases left in between. For the CDR3, the DNA is TGTGCCAGCTCCGAGGGGAACAATGAGCAGTTCTTC. It encodes CASSEGNNEQFF.

This clonotype has more than one count but fewer than ten. CDR3 in amino acids: CASSFDITYEQYF. CDR3 DNA: TGTGCCAGCAGCTTCGACATAACCTACGAGCAGTACTTC. This chain connects TRBV7-3 to TRBJ2-7; D ambiguous. Trimming removed 3 bases at V and 2 bases at J, with 8 bases between. CDR1 SGHTA and CDR2 FQGTGA come from the germline V gene. This CDR3 has 13 residues.

V and J are TRBV7-2 and TRBJ2-1; TRBD2 agrees at 10 bases. Germline CDR1 SGHTA, CDR2 FQGNSA. The V gene end was trimmed by 8 bases and the J gene end by 5 bases; junction bases not matched to a gene: 3. This CDR3 has 13 amino acids. The CDR3 DNA reads TGTGCCAGCGCCACTAGCGGGGACAATGAGCAGTTCTTC. Protein: CASATSGDNEQFF. Looking up the rest from reference TRBV7-2 and TRBJ2-1 gives the full variable domain: GAGVSQSPSNKVTEKGKDVELRCDPISGHTALYWYRQSLGQGLEFLIYFQGNSAPDKSGLPSDRFSAERTGGSVSTLTIQRTQQEDSAVYLCASATSGDNEQFFGPGTRLTVL.

This clonotype came up many times. The CDR3 DNA reads as TGTGCCAGCAGCGTAGATGACAGCCAATACAATGAGCAGTTCTTC. It codes for CASSVDDSQYNEQFF. V usage is TRBV9 and J usage is TRBJ2-1, with a possible D match to TRBD1 (5 bases). CDR1 and CDR2 from the germline V gene are SGDLS and YYNGEE. V lost 0 bases and J 4 bases, leaving 11 bases between the germline ends. The CDR3 has 15 residues.